The 15 T cell receptor beta chains presented below share a single source sample, sequenced in a study of CD8 T cells in ankylosing spondylitis. One entry per CDR3 protein results from TCRdb running MiXCR on the 5' RACE reads. The data contain about 42,000 distinct CDR3 sequences, 4% of them seen just once; the ten biggest clones take up 4%. Sequenced sample: blood, either unsorted or a sorted T cell fraction (not recorded which). The receptors come from a female donor with ankylosing spondylitis or in good health (not recorded which).

This clonotype was counted ten times or more. This rearrangement joins TRBV9 to TRBJ2-5, with 15 nucleotides matching TRBD2. J gave up 2 bases and V 4 bases, and 9 bases lay outside the gene matches. CDR3 length: 18 amino acids. From germline, CDR1 is SGDLS and CDR2 YYNGEE. The CDR3 sequence is CASSRGLAGGHNQETQYF. The CDR3 DNA reads TGTGCCAGCAGCAGGGGACTAGCGGGGGGACACAATCAAGAGACCCAGTACTTC.

At least ten counts were recorded for this clonotype. The chain is built from TRBV9 and TRBJ2-5, with TRBD2 identical over 8 bases. After removal of 3 bases from V and 5 bases from J, the junction contained 15 bases not matched to a gene. This CDR3 is built from 17 residues. CDR1 is SGDLS, CDR2 YYNGEE, per germline. The CDR3 bases are TGTGCCAGCAGCGAAGGAATAGCGGGGAGTCCCCAGGAGACCCAGTACTTC. Residues: CASSEGIAGSPQETQYF.

This clonotype was seen many times. V is TRBV9 and J is TRBJ1-1, with D unclear. The CDR3 consists of 16 residues. Germline V lookup: CDR1 SGDLS, CDR2 YYNGEE. The germline V and J ends were trimmed by 0 bases and 1 base, with 13 bases remaining between them. CDR3 loop: CASSVVARAGNTEAFF. As DNA, the CDR3 is TGTGCCAGCAGCGTAGTGGCGAGGGCTGGGAACACTGAAGCTTTCTTT.

This clonotype appeared many times. V gene TRBV9 combines with J gene TRBJ1-3, with D unresolved. The V and J ends lost 1 base and 0 bases respectively, with 14 bases between them. Germline values: CDR1 SGDLS, CDR2 YYNGEE. This CDR3 region has 17 residues. The CDR3 sequence is CASSVSPAGTSGNTIYF. CDR3 bases: TGTGCCAGCAGCGTATCCCCAGCCGGCACCTCTGGAAACACCATATATTTT. The full variable domain, rest sourced from reference TRBV9 and TRBJ1-3, is DSGVTQTPKHLITATGQRVTLRCSPRSGDLSVYWYQQSLDQGLQFLIQYYNGEERAKGNILERFSAQQFPDLHSELNLSSLELGDSALYFCASSVSPAGTSGNTIYFGEGSWLTVV.

Many counts were recorded for this clonotype. J is TRBJ1-2 and V is TRBV9, with 8 bases lining up with TRBD1. Germline V gene data show CDR1 as SGDLS and CDR2 as YYNGEE. The CDR3 is made up of 15 amino acids. V was clipped by 0 bases and J by 4 bases; unmatched bases: 5. The CDR3 loop reads CASSVEAGGVYGYTF. The CDR3 DNA follows: TGTGCCAGCAGCGTAGAGGCAGGGGGCGTCTATGGCTACACCTTC.

The sample holds many counts of this clonotype. The genes are TRBV9 and TRBJ2-7, with 7 bases that match TRBD1. The CDR3 has 13 residues. Germline CDR1 is SGDLS and CDR2 is YYNGEE. The V and J ends lost 2 bases and 6 bases, in that order; junction bases with no gene match: 5. This CDR3 reads CASSVTGLGEQYF. The CDR3 nucleotides are TGTGCCAGCAGCGTGACAGGGCTTGGCGAGCAGTACTTC. The whole variable domain, filled in from reference TRBV9 and TRBJ2-7, reads DSGVTQTPKHLITATGQRVTLRCSPRSGDLSVYWYQQSLDQGLQFLIQYYNGEERAKGNILERFSAQQFPDLHSELNLSSLELGDSALYFCASSVTGLGEQYFGPGTRLTVT.

This clonotype was counted ten times or more. This CDR3 is CASSVQAGVADTEAFF. Here the CDR3 DNA reads TGTGCCAGCAGCGTACAAGCAGGGGTGGCGGACACTGAAGCTTTCTTT. The V and J genes are TRBV9 and TRBJ1-1; perhaps TRBD1 as D (6 bases). Trimming removed 1 base at V and 3 bases at J, with 16 bases between. The CDR3 has 16 amino acids. The V gene's germline CDR1 is SGDLS and CDR2 YYNGEE.

This clonotype was seen repeatedly, ten times or more. The chain is built from TRBV9 and TRBJ1-3; 8 bases are shared with TRBD1. The V gene's germline CDR1 is SGDLS and CDR2 YYNGEE. The CDR3 totals 19 residues. The trim removed 3 bases at V and 4 bases at J, leaving 18 bases unmatched. CDR3 sequence: CASSGEGQAKRREGNTIYF. The CDR3 nucleotides are TGTGCCAGCAGCGGCGAGGGACAGGCCAAACGTCGAGAAGGAAACACCATATATTTT.

This clonotype was counted ten times or more. This chain links TRBV9 with TRBJ2-3; D is undetermined. CDR3 length: 12 amino acids. Trimming took 2 bases from V and 7 from J, leaving 8 bases between them. The germline gives CDR1 SGDLS, CDR2 YYNGEE. The CDR3 loop is CASSVSFNTQYF. DNA of the CDR3: TGTGCCAGCAGCGTTTCTTTTAATACGCAGTATTTT.

This clonotype showed up many times. This chain links TRBV9 with TRBJ1-2; TRBD1 is a possible D gene (5 bases). Trimming took off 0 bases at V and 4 bases at J, with 10 bases between the two ends. The germline CDR1 and CDR2 sequences are SGDLS and YYNGEE. The CDR3 spans 14 residues. As DNA, the CDR3 is TGTGCCAGCAGCGTAGCTGGGCAGGGCTATGGCTACACCTTC. Amino acid sequence: CASSVAGQGYGYTF.

This clonotype was seen ten or more times. The rearrangement links TRBV9 to TRBJ1-1; no definite D call. The length of the CDR3 is 15 residues. Germline V lookup: CDR1 SGDLS, CDR2 YYNGEE. The germline V and J ends were trimmed by 2 bases and 4 bases, with 15 bases remaining between them. The CDR3 DNA is TGTGCCAGCAGCGTCGGGCCAGCCTTAGGCACTGAAGCTTTCTTT. Protein: CASSVGPALGTEAFF.

This clonotype was counted at least ten times. The chain recombines TRBV9 with TRBJ2-3; 7 bases line up with TRBD2. Per germline, CDR1 SGDLS and CDR2 YYNGEE. This CDR3 region has 14 residues. Germline trimming cut 5 bases from V and 4 bases from J; bases unmatched to any gene: 7. CDR3 nucleotide sequence: TGTGCCAGCAGTACTAGCGACGCGTCAGATACGCAGTATTTT. This sequence encodes CASSTSDASDTQYF. Looking up the rest from reference TRBV9 and TRBJ2-3 gives the full variable domain: DSGVTQTPKHLITATGQRVTLRCSPRSGDLSVYWYQQSLDQGLQFLIQYYNGEERAKGNILERFSAQQFPDLHSELNLSSLELGDSALYFCASSTSDASDTQYFGPGTRLTVL.

This clonotype has at least ten counts. A junction boundary mismatches the germline segment, possibly from a read error. The chain couples TRBV9 to TRBJ2-3; the match to TRBD2 covers 14 bases. Germline V CDR1 and CDR2: SGDLS, YYNGEE. CDR3 size: 14 residues. Here the CDR3 DNA reads TGTGCCAGCACCTCCCCGGGACTAGCGGGGGAGGTCGCTTTT. Translating gives CASTSPGLAGEVAF.

In its sample, this clonotype was seen many times. The J gene is TRBJ2-2, the V gene TRBV9; TRBD2 is a possible D gene (5 bases). The germline V gene encodes CDR1 SGDLS and CDR2 YYNGEE. The V gene lost 1 base and the J gene lost 3 bases, with 10 bases spanning the gap. The CDR3 contains 15 residues. CDR3 protein: CASSVTWGDTGELFF. The CDR3 bases are TGTGCCAGCAGCGTAACTTGGGGAGACACCGGGGAGCTGTTTTTT.

This clonotype was observed many times. The rearrangement uses TRBV9 and TRBJ2-6; D uncertain. V was clipped by 1 base and J by 0 bases, with 5 bases between them. CDR1 SGDLS and CDR2 YYNGEE come from the germline V gene. The CDR3 length is 15 residues. The CDR3 DNA is TGTGCCAGCAGCGTATTTGCCTCTGGGGCCAACGTCCTGACTTTC. This codes for CASSVFASGANVLTF.